These 27 T cell receptor beta chains originate from one sample sequenced in a study of cytomegalovirus exposure and HLA in healthy donors (dated by TCRdb to 2017 to 2019). The library was prepared using the immunoSEQ multiplex PCR assay. A mixture of 60 forward primers for TCR Vbeta segments and 13 reverse primers for TCR Jbeta segments was used in the multiplex PCR. This is the immuneACCESS table as TCRdb keeps it, with only in-frame sequences that have V and J called. A part of the clones is gone; compared with another copy, unresolved V genes explain less than half, and the rest is unexplained. In this sample the table shows some 130,000 clones, approximately 75% of which occur a single time. The ten largest clones take up less than 1.1% of the sample. The sequenced sample consisted of PBMCs. Receptors originate from a male donor in good health and CMV-seronegative.

The chain has TRBV7-2 and TRBJ2-1, with unresolved D. The CDR3 extends over 13 amino acids. With 5 bases removed from V and 9 bases from J, the gap between germline ends came to 14 bases. Germline loops: CDR1 SGHTA, CDR2 FQGNSA. Here the CDR3 reads CASSLPQTVEQFF. The DNA of the CDR3 is TGTGCCAGCAGCCTCCCGCAAACGGTTGAGCAGTTCTTC.

The rearrangement uses TRBV4-2 and TRBJ2-5, with TRBD2 identical over 8 bases. The CDR3 is 14 amino acids. In germline, CDR1 is LGHNA, CDR2 YNFKEQ. J lost 7 bases, V lost 1 base, and 5 bases had no gene match. The CDR3 loop is CASSQAGLATTQYF. The CDR3 DNA is TGTGCCAGCAGCCAAGCTGGACTAGCAACGACCCAGTACTTC.

The chain employs TRBV6-1 and TRBJ2-5; 14 bases agree with TRBD2. This CDR3 is built from 15 residues. Germline CDR1 MNHNS, CDR2 SASEGT. V gave up 7 bases and J gave up 2 bases; unmatched junction bases: 3. The CDR3 coding sequence is TGTGCCAGCACCCGACTAGCGGGGGGGCAAGAGACCCAGTACTTC. Protein sequence: CASTRLAGGQETQYF.

This chain uses TRBV7-2 with TRBJ1-5; D unclear. The CDR3 is 14 residues long. Germline V gene lookup returns CDR1 SGHTA and CDR2 FQGNSA. Between the trimmed V and J ends, which lost 4 bases and 5 bases, there was a span of 12 bases. For the CDR3, the DNA is TGTGCCAGCAGCTCGGGGAGGAGAGATCAGCCCCAGCATTTT. Translated, it gives CASSSGRRDQPQHF.

The chain carries TRBV5-1 and TRBJ1-1; possibly TRBD1 for D (6 bases). The CDR3 has 15 amino acids. The V gene lost 0 bases and the J gene lost 5 bases, with 14 bases spanning the gap. Germline V gene sequence: CDR1 SGHRS, CDR2 YFSETQ. The CDR3 DNA is TGCGCCAGCAGCTTGGAAGGGGTAAGGGGGACTGAAGCTTTCTTT. Translating gives CASSLEGVRGTEAFF.

This clone was observed a handful of times. The chain recombines TRBV6-5 with TRBJ1-2; D possibly corresponds to TRBD1 (6 bases). Between the trimmed V and J ends, which lost 10 bases and 2 bases, there was a span of 11 bases. The CDR3 loop spans 12 amino acids. Looked up from germline, CDR1 is MNHEY and CDR2 is SVGAGI. CDR3: CATKTGNYGYTF. In DNA, the CDR3 is TGTGCCACAAAGACAGGCAACTATGGCTACACCTTC.

This clone was recorded a few times. V gene TRBV5-1 combines with J gene TRBJ1-1; D remains ambiguous. CDR1 and CDR2 (germline): SGHRS, YFSETQ. The CDR3 length is 13 residues. Trimming stripped 2 bases from V and 6 bases from J, with 11 bases between. CDR3 nucleotides: TGCGCCAGCAGCTTAGCGCTCCGTTCTGAAGCTTTCTTT. It encodes CASSLALRSEAFF.

This clone was recorded once. V and J are TRBV7-8 and TRBJ2-2; tentative D call: TRBD1 (6 bases). V was cut by 7 bases and J by 2 bases, with 20 bases left in between. Germline CDR1 and CDR2: SGHVS and FQNEAQ. There are 17 residues in the CDR3. The DNA for the CDR3 is TGTGCCAGCATCCTACGCCCCGGACAGTTTAACACCGGGGAGCTGTTTTTT. Translated: CASILRPGQFNTGELFF.

The rearrangement uses TRBV4-1 and TRBJ1-1; D gene unclear. Germline values: CDR1 MGHRA, CDR2 YSYEKL. V dropped 1 base and J dropped 4 bases, with 19 bases sitting between them. CDR3 length: 17 amino acids. The CDR3 protein is CASSQVSQSGRSTEAFF. The CDR3 coding sequence is TGCGCCAGCAGCCAAGTAAGTCAGTCGGGTAGAAGCACTGAAGCTTTCTTT.

This rearrangement joins TRBV2 to TRBJ2-4, with 7 positions matching TRBD1. The CDR3 spans 15 residues. V lost 7 bases to trimming and J lost 6 bases; unmatched junction nucleotides: 12. The germline gives CDR1 SNHLY, CDR2 FYNNEI. CDR3 bases: TGTGCCAGCAATCGGGTGAGGGGACAGCTAAACATTCAGTACTTC. It is translated as CASNRVRGQLNIQYF.

The genes are TRBV5-6 and TRBJ2-1; tentative D call: TRBD1 (6 bases). Looked up from germline, CDR1 is SGHDT and CDR2 is YYEEEE. V was clipped by 4 bases and J by 5 bases, with 10 bases between them. The CDR3 covers 13 residues. CDR3 DNA sequence: TGTGCCAGCAGCCCGACAGGTCACAATGAGCAGTTCTTC. Its protein product is CASSPTGHNEQFF.

CDR3 in amino acids: CASRRTSGGFDEQFF. The CDR3 DNA follows: TGTGCCAGCAGGCGGACTAGCGGGGGGTTTGATGAGCAGTTCTTC. The J gene is TRBJ2-1, the V gene TRBV6-5; the match to TRBD2 covers 14 bases. The V gene end was trimmed by 6 bases and the J gene end by 8 bases; junction bases not matched to a gene: 6. CDR1 MNHEY and CDR2 SVGAGI come from the germline V gene. CDR3 length: 15 amino acids.

The rearrangement joins TRBV19 to TRBJ1-2; 9 bases match TRBD1. The CDR3 runs 16 residues. Trimming at V came to 10 bases and at J to 2 bases, leaving 14 bases not matched to a gene. Germline loops: CDR1 LNHDA, CDR2 SQIVND (reference sequence). The CDR3 nucleotides are TGTGCCACCTCAAGTACCCCCGGGACAGGGAACTATGGCTACACCTTC. Translation: CATSSTPGTGNYGYTF.

The count of this clone is one. V and J are TRBV2 and TRBJ1-4, with TRBD1 matching 7 bases. The CDR3 is 15 amino acids. Trimming cost V 6 bases and J 5 bases; bases outside gene matches: 9. Per germline, CDR1 SNHLY and CDR2 FYNNEI. CDR3 DNA: TGTGCCAGCAGCCCGCCGACAGGGAGAAATGAAAAACTGTTTTTT. This encodes CASSPPTGRNEKLFF.

The sample holds a few counts of this clone. The chain is built from TRBV2 and TRBJ1-1; unclear D gene. Germline CDR1 reads SNHLY; CDR2 reads FYNNEI. The ends were cut back, 5 bases at V and 6 bases at J, with 10 bases in the middle. There are 12 residues in the CDR3. The CDR3 nucleotides are TGTGCCAGCAGTCTAGGGAGGCCTGAAGCTTTCTTT. It is translated as CASSLGRPEAFF.

The chain employs TRBV19 and TRBJ1-2; D is unresolved. This CDR3 has 13 residues. The V end lost 5 bases, the J end lost 8 bases, and 15 bases lay between the germline ends. Germline V gene data show CDR1 as LNHDA and CDR2 as SQIVND (reference sequence). Here the CDR3 reads CASSSGFPGGYTF. The CDR3 nucleotides are TGTGCCAGTAGTTCCGGGTTCCCCGGGGGCTACACCTTC.

The chain combines TRBV7-2 with TRBJ2-7, with a weak D call TRBD1 (5 bases). Trimming cost V 5 bases and J 1 base, with 12 bases left between them. The CDR3 loop spans 14 amino acids. CDR1 SGHTA and CDR2 FQGNSA come from the germline V gene. CDR3 sequence: CASSPPNRSYEQYF. The CDR3 DNA sequence: TGTGCCAGCAGCCCCCCAAACAGGTCCTACGAGCAGTACTTC.

On this clone itself: The junction departs from germline at one end; a sequencing error may be responsible. The V gene is TRBV7-7, the J gene TRBJ2-1; TRBD1 aligns across 9 bases. The germline gives CDR1 SSHAT, CDR2 FNYEAQ (reference sequence). The CDR3 has 15 amino acids. CDR3 protein: CASSLGTGKFDEQFF. CDR3 nucleotide sequence: TGTGCTAGCAGCTTGGGGACAGGGAAGTTCGATGAGCAGTTCTTC.

The chain combines TRBV19 with TRBJ1-2, with D possibly matching TRBD1 (6 bases). The length of the CDR3 is 16 residues. The V gene's germline CDR1 is LNHDA and CDR2 SQIVND (reference sequence). V shed 5 bases and J shed 0 bases, with 16 bases lying between them. In DNA, the CDR3 is TGTGCCAGTAGTTTCGGTGGGACAAGGCCTAACTATGGCTACACCTTC. Its protein product is CASSFGGTRPNYGYTF. Full variable domain (outside the CDR3, taken from reference TRBV19 and TRBJ1-2): DGGITQSPKYLFRKEGQNVTLSCEQNLNHDAMYWYRQDPGQGLRLIYYSQIVNDFQKGDIAEGYSVSREKKESFPLTVTSAQKNPTAFYLCASSFGGTRPNYGYTFGSGTRLTVV.

This chain links TRBV9 with TRBJ1-1; TRBD1 is a possible D gene (6 bases). This CDR3 is built from 14 residues. Germline V CDR1 and CDR2: SGDLS, YYNGEE. Deletions cut 2 bases from V and 1 base from J, with 9 bases between. The CDR3 DNA follows: TGTGCCAGCAGCGTCGGACAGTCGAACACTGAAGCTTTCTTT. This codes for CASSVGQSNTEAFF.

J is TRBJ1-2 and V is TRBV10-1; D gene uncertain. The CDR3 length is 15 residues. The V end lost 0 bases, the J end lost 4 bases, and 12 bases lay between the germline ends. CDR1 and CDR2 (germline): WNHNN, SYGVQD (reference sequence). The DNA of the CDR3 is TGCGCCAGCAGTGAGTCGCGGGCAGACATCTATGGCTACACCTTC. Its translation: CASSESRADIYGYTF.

CDR3 nucleotide sequence: TGTGCCAGCAGCGAAGGGGGCGCCGGTTATAATGAGCAGTTCTTC. It translates to CASSEGGAGYNEQFF. This rearrangement joins TRBV7-2 to TRBJ2-1, with TRBD1 matching 7 bases. V lost 5 bases and J lost 7; bases outside the gene matches: 11. Germline CDR1 SGHTA, CDR2 FQGNSA. The length of the CDR3 is 15 residues.

This clone has just one count. The chain uses TRBV13 and TRBJ1-4, with 7 bases fitting TRBD1. Germline V lookup: CDR1 PRHDT, CDR2 FYEKMQ (reference sequence). The CDR3 has 18 residues. J lost 0 bases, V lost 5 bases, and 12 bases had no gene match. CDR3 sequence reads: CASSEASGTDATNEKLFF. The CDR3 DNA reads TGTGCCAGCAGCGAGGCCTCCGGGACAGATGCAACTAATGAAAAACTGTTTTTT.

Details on this clone: The sample carries other DNA sequences with the same CDR3. The chain has TRBV7-9 and TRBJ1-2, with D possibly matching TRBD1 (5 bases). Trimming cost V 5 bases and J 0 bases, with 10 bases left between them. CDR1 SEHNR and CDR2 FQNEAQ come from the germline V gene (reference sequence). The CDR3 loop spans 14 amino acids. DNA for the CDR3: TGTGCCAGCAGCCCGGACACGACTAACTATGGCTACACCTTC. Translated, it gives CASSPDTTNYGYTF. Drawing the rest from reference TRBV7-9 and TRBJ1-2, the complete variable domain is DTGVSQNPRHKITKRGQNVTFRCDPISEHNRLYWYRQTLGQGPEFLTYFQNEAQLEKSRLLSDRFSAERPKGSFSTLEIQRTEQGDSAMYLCASSPDTTNYGYTFGSGTRLTVV.

The CDR3 loop reads CASSEKLTGELFF. The DNA of the CDR3 is TGTGCCAGCAGTGAAAAACTAACCGGGGAGCTGTTTTTT. The chain uses TRBV6-5 and TRBJ2-2, with unresolved D. Looked up from germline, CDR1 is MNHEY and CDR2 is SVGAGI. Deletions cut 5 bases from V and 5 bases from J, with 9 bases between. CDR3 length: 13 amino acids.

V and J are TRBV11-3 and TRBJ1-2, with 9 bases aligning to TRBD1. The CDR3 is 15 amino acids. Germline V gene lookup returns CDR1 SGHNT and CDR2 YENEEA. Trimming at V came to 5 bases and at J to 8 bases, leaving 12 bases not matched to a gene. The CDR3 loop is CASSTEQGARGGYTF. As DNA, the CDR3 is TGTGCCAGCAGCACAGAACAGGGGGCAAGAGGGGGCTACACCTTC.

This sequence joins TRBV6-1 and TRBJ2-3; TRBD1 agrees at 11 bases. The V segment lost 6 bases and the J segment 5 bases; nucleotides outside the gene matches: 1. This CDR3 region has 13 residues. Germline CDR1 and CDR2: MNHNS and SASEGT. Here the CDR3 reads CASRGTGGDTQYF. The CDR3 nucleotides are TGTGCCAGCAGGGGGACAGGGGGAGATACGCAGTATTTT.